Following are 22 T cell receptor beta chains from one sample sequenced in a study of identical twins. MiXCR was run by TCRdb on the 5' RACE reads, yielding one entry per CDR3 protein. The sample consists of about 300,000 distinct CDR3 sequences, approximately 13% of them appearing once. These same data were also listed under a study on yellow fever vaccine responses in identical twins.

The sample comprised CD8+ T cells sorted from blood. These receptors all come from a woman between 18 and 29 years old in good health.

V is TRBV10-2 and J is TRBJ2-3, with TRBD2 matching 13 bases. Germline V gene lookup returns CDR1 WSHSY and CDR2 SAAADI. The CDR3 has 15 residues. The V gene end was trimmed by 4 bases and the J gene end by 6 bases; junction bases not matched to a gene: 4. The DNA of the CDR3 is TGCGCCAGCAGTGTGACTAGCGGGGGGCGGGATACGCAGTATTTT. This gives the protein CASSVTSGGRDTQYF.

CDR3 sequence: CASGLGLATYEQYF. Written as DNA, the CDR3 is TGTGCTAGTGGTTTGGGACTAGCCACCTACGAGCAGTACTTC. The rearrangement uses TRBV12-5 and TRBJ2-7; 7 nucleotides agree with TRBD2. Losses at the gene ends were 1 base for V and 2 bases for J; bases not matched to a gene: 2. Germline V gene sequence: CDR1 LGHNT, CDR2 FRNRAP. CDR3 length: 14 residues.

This clonotype was counted ten times or more. The chain employs TRBV12-3 or TRBV12-4 and TRBJ1-2; perhaps TRBD1 as D (6 bases). The CDR3 runs to 15 residues. V was trimmed by 3 bases and J by 6 bases, leaving 17 bases between them. CDR3 sequence: CASSLNVRGWDGYTF. CDR3 DNA sequence: TGTGCCAGCAGTTTGAACGTGAGGGGGTGGGATGGCTACACCTTC.

This clonotype was detected only a few times. V is TRBV5-1 and J is TRBJ2-7; the D call may be TRBD1 or TRBD2 (6 bases each). Deletions cut 0 bases from V and 5 bases from J, with 18 bases between. Germline CDR1 reads SGHRS; CDR2 reads YFSETQ. CDR3 length: 16 amino acids. As DNA, the CDR3 is TGCGCCAGCAGCTTGGAGGGGGGAAACACCTTCGACGAGCAGTACTTC. It is translated as CASSLEGGNTFDEQYF.

The chain has TRBV29-1 and TRBJ2-1; 7 positions agree with TRBD2. The length of the CDR3 is 10 residues. Per germline, CDR1 SQVTM and CDR2 ANQGSEA. V lost 8 bases to trimming and J lost 7 bases; unmatched junction nucleotides: 2. DNA of the CDR3: TGCAGCCCGGGGGGAAATGAGCAGTTCTTC. This encodes CSPGGNEQFF.

This clonotype was detected many times. The chain joins TRBV15 to TRBJ2-1, with 7 bases that match TRBD1. CDR3 size: 16 residues. CDR1 and CDR2 from the germline V gene are LNHNV and YYDKDF (reference sequence). V dropped 1 base and J dropped 2; count of bases not matched to a gene: 5. The CDR3 region has the DNA TGTGCCACCAGCAGAGCAACAGGGGCGCCCTACAATGAGCAGTTCTTC. Protein product: CATSRATGAPYNEQFF.

The rearrangement links TRBV12-3 or TRBV12-4 to TRBJ2-7; the D gene is possibly TRBD1 (6 bases). The V gene lost 4 bases and the J gene lost 4 bases, with 17 bases spanning the gap. The CDR3 is made up of 15 amino acids. The CDR3 bases are TGTGCCAGCAGTTCTGAGCTGGGTAGGGGGTACGAGCAGTACTTC. Protein product: CASSSELGRGYEQYF.

This clonotype was counted between two and nine times. The chain has TRBV11-2 and TRBJ1-2; perhaps TRBD1 as D (5 bases). V lost 0 bases and J lost 2, with 10 bases in between. This CDR3 comprises 15 residues. Germline V gives CDR1 SGHAT, CDR2 FQNNGV. CDR3 region: CASSLEGRANYGYTF. In DNA form, the CDR3 reads TGTGCCAGCAGCTTAGAGGGCAGGGCAAACTATGGCTACACCTTC.

This clonotype has just a few counts. The chain combines TRBV12-3 or TRBV12-4 with TRBJ2-5, with 7 bases fitting TRBD1. V dropped 6 bases and J dropped 5; count of bases not matched to a gene: 12. The CDR3 contains 15 residues. DNA of the CDR3: TGTGCCAGCAGAGGCAAGGGGACAGCGGAGGAGACCCAGTACTTC. This sequence encodes CASRGKGTAEETQYF.

The rearrangement uses TRBV6-1 and TRBJ2-2; 9 positions match TRBD1. The CDR3 contains 16 residues. The V gene's germline CDR1 is MNHNS and CDR2 SASEGT. With V trimmed by 4 bases and J by 2 bases, 5 bases remained unmatched. The CDR3 here is CASSGRTGVNTGELFF. Written as DNA, the CDR3 is TGTGCCAGCAGTGGACGGACAGGGGTAAACACCGGGGAGCTGTTTTTT.

The chain is built from TRBV3-1 and TRBJ2-5; a weak D match, TRBD1 (6 bases). CDR1 is LGHDT, CDR2 YNNKEL, per germline (reference sequence). V was clipped by 0 bases and J by 4 bases, with 9 bases between them. The CDR3 covers 14 residues. CDR3 sequence reads: CASSQDQGTETQYF. CDR3 sequence (DNA): TGTGCCAGCAGCCAAGATCAGGGGACAGAGACCCAGTACTTC.

In its sample, this clonotype was seen a few times. This chain joins TRBV10-3 and TRBJ2-1; D may correspond to TRBD1 or TRBD2 (5 bases each). The CDR3 is 15 residues long. Per germline, CDR1 ENHRY and CDR2 SYGVKD. Trimming stripped 4 bases from V and 9 bases from J, with 19 bases between. The CDR3: CAISVQLEGSGEQFF. The CDR3 DNA sequence: TGTGCCATCAGTGTTCAACTAGAGGGGAGTGGTGAGCAGTTCTTC.

The chain uses TRBV6-2 or TRBV6-3 and TRBJ2-6; D remains unclear. The V and J ends lost 6 bases and 4 bases respectively, with 13 bases between them. The CDR3 has 15 amino acids. The germline V gene encodes CDR1 MNHEY and CDR2 SVGEGT. The CDR3 loop reads CASSNEGDGANVLTF. The CDR3 region has the DNA TGTGCCAGCAGCAACGAAGGTGACGGGGCCAACGTCCTGACTTTC.

Many counts were recorded for this clonotype. This chain connects TRBV7-8 to TRBJ2-1; TRBD2 agrees at 14 bases. The germline V gene encodes CDR1 SGHVS and CDR2 FQNEAQ. The CDR3 has 15 amino acids. V lost 4 bases, J lost 8 bases, and 4 bases stayed unmatched. Here the CDR3 reads CASSWTSGRPDEQFF. CDR3 DNA sequence: TGTGCCAGCAGCTGGACTAGCGGGAGGCCGGATGAGCAGTTCTTC.

This clonotype appeared many times. V and J are TRBV15 and TRBJ1-1; D gene uncertain. Trimming took off 2 bases at V and 0 bases at J, with 4 bases between the two ends. CDR3 length equals 13 residues. Germline CDR1 is LNHNV and CDR2 is YYDKDF (reference sequence). In DNA form, the CDR3 reads TGTGCCACCAGCAGATCTGTGAACACTGAAGCTTTCTTT. It is translated as CATSRSVNTEAFF.

J is TRBJ2-5 and V is TRBV28; D may be TRBD1 or TRBD2 (5 bases each). There are 16 residues in the CDR3. Trimming left V 4 bases short and J 9 bases short, with 24 bases between. Per the germline V gene, CDR1 is MDHEN and CDR2 is SYDVKM. CDR3 sequence reads: CASSSADRLLEYAQYF. The CDR3 DNA reads TGTGCCAGCAGTTCCGCCGACAGACTACTCGAATATGCCCAGTACTTC.

This clonotype has just a few counts. The chain carries TRBV4-1 and TRBJ2-1, with TRBD2 matching 8 bases. The CDR3 sequence is 16 residues long. The V and J ends lost 4 bases and 10 bases, in that order; junction bases with no gene match: 15. Looked up from germline, CDR1 is MGHRA and CDR2 is YSYEKL. The CDR3 loop is CASSPHAVAGPWEQFF. CDR3 DNA sequence: TGCGCCAGCAGCCCCCACGCGGTAGCGGGGCCTTGGGAGCAGTTCTTC.

Only one count was recorded for this clonotype. The chain combines TRBV28 with TRBJ1-2, with D possibly TRBD1 on 6 matching bases. The CDR3 length is 12 residues. Germline V gene lookup returns CDR1 MDHEN and CDR2 SYDVKM. The ends were cut back, 5 bases at V and 8 bases at J, with 12 bases in the middle. CDR3 sequence: CASSEKTGGYTF. CDR3 coding DNA: TGTGCCAGCAGTGAAAAGACAGGAGGCTACACCTTC.

This clonotype was seen a handful of times. V usage is TRBV28 and J usage is TRBJ2-3; D is unresolved. V lost 4 bases and J 0 bases, leaving 8 bases between the germline ends. The CDR3 is 14 residues long. Looked up from germline, CDR1 is MDHEN and CDR2 is SYDVKM. The CDR3 DNA is TGTGCCAGCAGTTCCTTAGCTAGCACAGATACGCAGTATTTT. Translating it yields CASSSLASTDTQYF.

The genes are TRBV7-9 and TRBJ1-2; D might be TRBD1 (6 bases). Per the germline V gene, CDR1 is SEHNR and CDR2 is FQNEAQ (reference sequence). The CDR3 has 13 amino acids. The ends were cut back, 3 bases at V and 8 bases at J, with 13 bases in the middle. The CDR3 bases are TGTGCCAGCAGCTTGGGGGGGCACCTAGGCTACACCTTC. Its protein is CASSLGGHLGYTF.

The rearrangement uses TRBV20-1 and TRBJ2-1; D possibly uses TRBD1 or TRBD2 (5 bases each). There are 14 residues in the CDR3. Looked up from germline, CDR1 is DFQATT and CDR2 is SNEGSKA (reference sequence). Trimming left V 3 bases short and J 8 bases short, with 17 bases between. The CDR3 DNA is TGCAGTGCTAGGGGACGAGCCCGGTCCTATGAGCAGTTCTTC. Amino acids: CSARGRARSYEQFF.

This clonotype has more than one count but fewer than ten. The gene calls are TRBV7-9 and TRBJ2-3; the match to TRBD2 covers 8 bases. The J segment lost 4 bases and the V segment lost 4 bases, leaving 4 bases of the junction unmatched. CDR3 length: 14 amino acids. The germline V gene has CDR1 SEHNR and CDR2 FQNEAQ (reference sequence). CDR3 nucleotides: TGTGCCAGCAGCTCCGGGGGGGGTGCAGATACGCAGTATTTT. Translating gives CASSSGGGADTQYF.